These 28 T cell receptor beta chains originate from one sample sequenced in a study of early T cells in non-severe SARS-CoV-2 infection. A single record per CDR3 protein comes from TCRdb applying MiXCR to the 5' RACE reads. Here the sample spans tens of thousands of distinct CDR3 sequences, approximately 12% being singletons. The sequencing used whole blood, collected at baseline. These receptors originate from an adult who was a healthcare worker with PCR-confirmed SARS-CoV-2 infection or an uninfected control (not recorded which). The donor label of this sample is uncertain.

The J gene is TRBJ2-1, the V gene TRBV6-1, with TRBD1 matching 8 bases. The CDR3 contains 16 residues. Germline loops: CDR1 MNHNS, CDR2 SASEGT. The trim removed 4 bases at V and 1 base at J, leaving 6 bases unmatched. The CDR3, as DNA: TGTGCCAGCAGTGGGGACAGGATAGAATCCTACAATGAGCAGTTCTTC. Translated: CASSGDRIESYNEQFF.

V usage is TRBV6-2 or TRBV6-3 and J usage is TRBJ2-7; 13 bases are shared with TRBD2. This CDR3 contains 16 residues. V shed 4 bases and J 4 bases; nucleotides not matched to a gene: 7. Germline assignment: CDR1 MNHEY and CDR2 SVGEGT. The CDR3 loop reads CASSFGLAGAPYEQYV. CDR3 sequence (DNA): TGTGCCAGCAGTTTCGGACTAGCGGGGGCCCCTTACGAGCAGTACGTC.

This chain joins TRBV3-1 and TRBJ1-6; 7 positions agree with TRBD1. The CDR3 runs to 16 residues. V shed 4 bases, J shed 6 bases, and the junction held 9 bases outside the gene matches. Germline V CDR1 and CDR2: LGHDT, YNNKEL (reference sequence). The CDR3 nucleotides are TGTGCCAGCAGCCCCCAACCGGGACAGATTAATTCACCCCTCCACTTT. Translating it yields CASSPQPGQINSPLHF.

This rearrangement joins TRBV7-9 to TRBJ2-7; TRBD2 might be the D (5 bases). CDR3 length: 13 amino acids. V was trimmed by 2 bases and J by 5 bases, leaving 10 bases between them. CDR1 SEHNR and CDR2 FQNEAQ come from the germline V gene (reference sequence). The DNA of the CDR3 is TGTGCCAGCAGCTTAAATCGAGGGAACGAGCAGTACGTC. Translating gives CASSLNRGNEQYV.

The table lists this clonotype with a count of one. V usage is TRBV12-3 or TRBV12-4 and J usage is TRBJ1-2, with D uncertain. The CDR3 extends over 14 amino acids. V lost 6 bases to trimming and J lost 1 base, with 12 bases between them. CDR3 region: CASSPSVLNYGYTF. In DNA, the CDR3 is TGTGCCAGCAGCCCTAGCGTTCTTAACTATGGCTACACCTTC.

This clonotype was counted many times. J is TRBJ1-1 and V is TRBV7-9; D not certain. V dropped 5 bases and J dropped 4 bases, with 8 bases sitting between them. Germline CDR1 and CDR2: SEHNR and FQNEAQ (reference sequence). This CDR3 is built from 12 residues. For the CDR3, the DNA is TGTGCCAGCAGCCCCGGTGGCACTGAAGCTTTCTTT. It encodes CASSPGGTEAFF.

This clonotype was picked up many times. CDR3 residues: CASSQGYYNEQFF. CDR3 nucleotide sequence: TGTGCCAGCAGCCAAGGGTACTACAATGAGCAGTTCTTC. V gene TRBV3-1 combines with J gene TRBJ2-1; D gene unclear. Germline V CDR1 and CDR2: LGHDT, YNNKEL (reference sequence). The CDR3 contains 13 residues. Deletions cut 1 base from V and 3 bases from J, with 4 bases between.

This chain joins TRBV2 and TRBJ2-7; 7 bases align to TRBD1. Germline CDR1 reads SNHLY; CDR2 reads FYNNEI. The CDR3 consists of 12 residues. The V and J ends lost 6 bases and 3 bases, in that order; junction bases with no gene match: 2. The CDR3 DNA is TGTGCCAGCAGGGGGGACAGCTACGAGCAGTACGTC. Translated: CASRGDSYEQYV.

The V gene is TRBV19, the J gene TRBJ2-5; D gene unclear. The germline V and J ends were trimmed by 4 bases and 4 bases, with 13 bases remaining between them. Germline CDR1 LNHDA, CDR2 SQIVND (reference sequence). This CDR3 spans 14 amino acids. DNA of the CDR3: TGTGCCAGTAGTACGACCCAGGCCCCAGAGACCCAGTACTTC. Protein product: CASSTTQAPETQYF.

This clonotype has just a few counts. The chain carries TRBV20-1 and TRBJ2-3; no clear D. The CDR3 contains 16 residues. Trimming removed 1 base at V and 1 base at J, with 15 bases between. Germline CDR1 is DFQATT and CDR2 is SNEGSKA (reference sequence). CDR3 amino acids: CSARVLALGGTDTQYF. The DNA for the CDR3 is TGCAGTGCTAGAGTTCTGGCTCTAGGTGGCACAGATACGCAGTATTTT.

This clonotype is medium-sized within its sample. The chain joins TRBV18 to TRBJ1-5, with D unclear. The CDR3 runs 13 residues. Germline loops: CDR1 KGHSH, CDR2 LQKENI. Between the trimmed V and J ends, which lost 4 bases and 2 bases, there was a span of 6 bases. CDR3 amino acids: CASSRDGNQPQHF. The CDR3, as DNA: TGTGCCAGCTCACGTGATGGCAATCAGCCCCAGCATTTT.

In its sample, this clonotype was seen a few times. The chain links TRBV10-3 to TRBJ1-2; D is possibly TRBD1 (6 bases). CDR1 and CDR2 (germline): ENHRY, SYGVKD. Trimming took 2 bases from V and 6 from J, leaving 13 bases between them. The CDR3 totals 14 residues. As DNA, the CDR3 is TGTGCCATCAGTGAGAAGGGGGGACAAAATGGCTACACCTTC. It encodes CAISEKGGQNGYTF.

The V gene is TRBV11-2, the J gene TRBJ2-3; D is undetermined. Germline CDR1 and CDR2: SGHAT and FQNNGV. There are 15 residues in the CDR3. The ends were cut back, 1 base at V and 2 bases at J, with 10 bases in the middle. The CDR3 spells CASSLVRPNTDTQYF. The DNA of the CDR3 is TGTGCCAGCAGCTTAGTCCGTCCTAACACAGATACGCAGTATTTT.

The chain combines TRBV7-9 with TRBJ1-2; 8 nucleotides match TRBD1. Germline CDR1 and CDR2: SEHNR and FQNEAQ (reference sequence). Trimming cost V 5 bases and J 3 bases; bases outside gene matches: 8. The CDR3 has 15 residues. CDR3 DNA sequence: TGTGCCAGCAGCCCTTACGGACAGGGTGACTATGGCTACACCTTC. Encoded protein: CASSPYGQGDYGYTF.

This clonotype was detected a few times. V gene TRBV5-4 combines with J gene TRBJ2-1, with TRBD1 matching 9 bases. Trimming took 5 bases from V and 5 from J; bases not matched to a gene: 8. CDR1 is SGHNT, CDR2 YYREEE, per germline (reference sequence). This CDR3 has 15 amino acids. The CDR3 loop is CASRAGWTGDNEQFF. The DNA for the CDR3 is TGTGCCAGCAGGGCCGGTTGGACAGGGGACAATGAGCAGTTCTTC.

In this sample, this clonotype turned up a few times. The genes are TRBV18 and TRBJ2-5; 12 nucleotides align to TRBD2. Germline V lookup: CDR1 KGHSH, CDR2 LQKENI. This CDR3 has 16 residues. Losses at the gene ends were 0 bases for V and 6 bases for J; bases not matched to a gene: 5. DNA of the CDR3: TGTGCCAGCTCACCACCAGGACTAGCGGGGATTAAGACCCAGTACTTC. Protein sequence: CASSPPGLAGIKTQYF.

Ten or more counts support this clonotype. The chain recombines TRBV5-1 with TRBJ1-1; 7 bases match TRBD1. V lost 5 bases and J lost 2; bases outside the gene matches: 6. CDR1 is SGHRS and CDR2 is YFSETQ in the germline V gene. The CDR3 has 14 residues. CDR3 amino acids: CASSGGQPNTEAFF. The CDR3 DNA reads as TGCGCCAGCAGTGGGGGACAGCCCAACACTGAAGCTTTCTTT.

In this sample, this clonotype turned up many times. V gene TRBV11-1 combines with J gene TRBJ2-3; D call uncertain. CDR3 length equals 16 residues. Trimming stripped 0 bases from V and 2 bases from J, with 12 bases between. Per germline, CDR1 SGHAT and CDR2 FQDESV (reference sequence). CDR3 DNA sequence: TGTGCCAGCAGCTTAGCAGGTCCCTTATTCACAGATACGCAGTATTTT. Its protein is CASSLAGPLFTDTQYF.

This clonotype was counted ten times or more. The rearrangement uses TRBV4-2 and TRBJ1-2, with 9 bases fitting TRBD1. Trimming at V came to 6 bases and at J to 0 bases, leaving 5 bases not matched to a gene. CDR3 length: 15 residues. CDR1 is LGHNA and CDR2 is YNFKEQ in the germline V gene. CDR3: CASSRGQGANYGYTF. In DNA form, the CDR3 reads TGTGCCAGCAGTCGGGGACAGGGAGCTAACTATGGCTACACCTTC.

This clonotype was recorded at least ten times. The chain is built from TRBV14 and TRBJ1-3; weak D call: TRBD1 (5 bases). CDR1 is SGHDN, CDR2 FVKESK, per germline. Deletions cut 4 bases from V and 4 bases from J, with 14 bases between. The CDR3 loop spans 15 amino acids. CDR3 protein: CASSRGSRRGNTIYF. CDR3 nucleotides: TGTGCCAGCAGCCGGGGGTCCCGGCGAGGAAACACCATATATTTT.

The rearrangement uses TRBV6-1 and TRBJ1-2; tentative D call: TRBD1 (5 bases). V shed 5 bases and J shed 4 bases, with 17 bases lying between them. This CDR3 contains 15 residues. CDR1 and CDR2 (germline): MNHNS, SASEGT. This chain's CDR3 is CASSPQSGTSYGYTF. CDR3 DNA sequence: TGTGCCAGCAGTCCGCAATCCGGGACTTCCTATGGCTACACCTTC.

This clonotype showed up many times. The chain has TRBV24-1 and TRBJ2-5; 8 bases align to TRBD2. The germline gives CDR1 KGHDR, CDR2 SFDVKD. This CDR3 comprises 13 residues. After removal of 7 bases from V and 2 bases from J, the junction contained 2 bases not matched to a gene. The CDR3 bases are TGTGCCACCAGCCGGGGGGGGCAAGAGACCCAGTACTTC. It specifies CATSRGGQETQYF.

The chain recombines TRBV19 with TRBJ2-1, with D possibly called TRBD1 or TRBD2 (5 bases each). Trimming shortened V by 3 bases and J by 0 bases, and 18 bases separated the two germline ends. Germline V gives CDR1 LNHDA, CDR2 SQIVND (reference sequence). This CDR3 spans 18 amino acids. The CDR3 DNA follows: TGTGCCAGTAGTATGATGACCGGGGCCTTTAGCTCCTACAATGAGCAGTTCTTC. This sequence encodes CASSMMTGAFSSYNEQFF.

This clonotype was observed a handful of times. The gene calls are TRBV20-1 and TRBJ1-6; 7 bases are shared with TRBD1. Trimming at V came to 1 base and at J to 10 bases, leaving 7 bases not matched to a gene. CDR1 DFQATT and CDR2 SNEGSKA come from the germline V gene (reference sequence). This CDR3 is built from 14 residues. The chain's CDR3 is CSARATDRESPLHF. The DNA for the CDR3 is TGCAGTGCTAGAGCAACAGACAGGGAATCACCCCTCCACTTT.

Details on this clonotype: The conserved closing phenylalanine or tryptophan is absent in this CDR3, likely reflecting a read error. The chain combines TRBV11-2 with TRBJ2-5, with D perhaps matching TRBD1 (6 bases). CDR3 length: 16 residues. The V end was cut by 4 bases, the J end by 1 base, with 16 bases between. Germline V lookup: CDR1 SGHAT, CDR2 FQNNGV. CDR3 loop: CASSYPWDTLQETQYS. The DNA for the CDR3 is TGTGCCAGCAGCTATCCTTGGGACACACTCCAAGAGACCCAGTACTCC.

In its sample, this clonotype was seen a few times. A read error may produce the germline difference seen at one junction end. This chain uses TRBV7-6 with TRBJ2-6, with 10 bases aligning to TRBD2. The germline gives CDR1 SGHVS, CDR2 FNYEAQ. This CDR3 is built from 16 residues. The CDR3 sequence is CASSLAGASGANVLTF. In nucleotides, the CDR3 is TGTGCCAGCAGCCTAGCGGGGGCGTCTGGGGCCAACGTCCTGACTTTC.

This clonotype has more than one count but fewer than ten. This rearrangement joins TRBV5-1 to TRBJ1-5, with 7 bases fitting TRBD1. After removal of 4 bases from V and 3 bases from J, the junction contained 4 bases not matched to a gene. The germline V gene encodes CDR1 SGHRS and CDR2 YFSETQ. CDR3 size: 14 residues. CDR3 in amino acids: CASSQGTANQPQHF. Written as DNA, the CDR3 is TGCGCCAGCAGCCAAGGGACAGCCAATCAGCCCCAGCATTTT.

This clonotype showed up just a few times. The chain couples TRBV12-3 or TRBV12-4 to TRBJ2-3; 15 nucleotides line up with TRBD2. The CDR3 loop spans 16 amino acids. Losses at the gene ends were 4 bases for V and 6 bases for J; bases not matched to a gene: 5. The CDR3 loop is CASSWGLAGGMDTQYF. The CDR3 DNA reads TGTGCCAGCAGTTGGGGACTAGCGGGGGGAATGGATACGCAGTATTTT.